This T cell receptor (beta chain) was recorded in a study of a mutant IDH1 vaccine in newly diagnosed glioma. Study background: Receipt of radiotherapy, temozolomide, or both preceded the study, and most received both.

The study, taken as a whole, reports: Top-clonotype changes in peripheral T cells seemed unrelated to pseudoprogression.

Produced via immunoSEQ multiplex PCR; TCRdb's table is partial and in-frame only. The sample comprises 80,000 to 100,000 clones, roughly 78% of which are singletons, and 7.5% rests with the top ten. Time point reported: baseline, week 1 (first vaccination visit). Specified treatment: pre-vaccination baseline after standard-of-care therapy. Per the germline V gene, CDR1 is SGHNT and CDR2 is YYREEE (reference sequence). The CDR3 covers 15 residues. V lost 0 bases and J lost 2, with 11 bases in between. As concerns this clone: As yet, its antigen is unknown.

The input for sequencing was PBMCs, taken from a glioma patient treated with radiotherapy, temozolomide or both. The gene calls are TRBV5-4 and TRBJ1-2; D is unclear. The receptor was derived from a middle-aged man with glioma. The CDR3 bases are TGTGCCAGCAGCTTGGATCGACGGGCCAACTATGGCTACACCTTC. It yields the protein CASSLDRRANYGYTF.